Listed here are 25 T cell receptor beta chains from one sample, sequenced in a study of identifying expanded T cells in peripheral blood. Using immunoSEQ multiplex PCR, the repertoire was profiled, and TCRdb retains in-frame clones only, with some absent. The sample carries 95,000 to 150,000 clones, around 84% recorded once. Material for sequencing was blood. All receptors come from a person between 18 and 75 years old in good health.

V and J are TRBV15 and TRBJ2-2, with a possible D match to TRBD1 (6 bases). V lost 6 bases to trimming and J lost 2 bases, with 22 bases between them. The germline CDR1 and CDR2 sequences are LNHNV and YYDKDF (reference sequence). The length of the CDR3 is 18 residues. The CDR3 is CATSFRLAFRGNTGELFF. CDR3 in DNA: TGTGCCACCAGTTTTCGGCTAGCCTTCAGGGGTAACACCGGGGAGCTGTTTTTT.

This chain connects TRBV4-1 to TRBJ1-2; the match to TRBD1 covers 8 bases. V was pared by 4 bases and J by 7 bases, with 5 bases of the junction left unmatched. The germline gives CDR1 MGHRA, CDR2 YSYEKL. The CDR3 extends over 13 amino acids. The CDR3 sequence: CASSPSDRVGYTF. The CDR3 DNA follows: TGCGCCAGCAGCCCCTCGGACAGGGTTGGCTACACCTTC.

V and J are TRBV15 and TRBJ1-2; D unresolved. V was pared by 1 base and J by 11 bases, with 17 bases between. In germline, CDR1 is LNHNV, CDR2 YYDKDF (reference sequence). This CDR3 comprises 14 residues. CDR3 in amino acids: CATSRGSSAPGYTF. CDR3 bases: TGTGCCACCAGCAGAGGGTCGTCCGCACCTGGGTACACCTTC.

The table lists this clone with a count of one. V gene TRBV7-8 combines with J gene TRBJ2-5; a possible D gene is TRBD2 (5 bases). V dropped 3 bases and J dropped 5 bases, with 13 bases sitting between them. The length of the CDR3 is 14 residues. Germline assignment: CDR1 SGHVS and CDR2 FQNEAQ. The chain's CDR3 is CASSLGVEVETQYF. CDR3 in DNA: TGTGCCAGCAGCTTGGGTGTGGAGGTGGAGACCCAGTACTTC.

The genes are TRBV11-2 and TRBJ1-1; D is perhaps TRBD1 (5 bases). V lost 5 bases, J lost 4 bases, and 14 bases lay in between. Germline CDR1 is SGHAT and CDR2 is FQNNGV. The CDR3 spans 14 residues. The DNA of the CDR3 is TGTGCCAGCAGCGTTCAGGGCCCTGGCACTGAAGCTTTCTTT. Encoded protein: CASSVQGPGTEAFF.

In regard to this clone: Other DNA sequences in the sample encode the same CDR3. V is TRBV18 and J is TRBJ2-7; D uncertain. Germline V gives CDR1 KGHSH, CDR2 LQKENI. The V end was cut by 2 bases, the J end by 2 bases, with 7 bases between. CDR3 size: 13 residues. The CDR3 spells CASSPGLAYEQYF. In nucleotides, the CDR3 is TGTGCCAGCTCACCAGGGTTAGCCTACGAGCAGTACTTC.

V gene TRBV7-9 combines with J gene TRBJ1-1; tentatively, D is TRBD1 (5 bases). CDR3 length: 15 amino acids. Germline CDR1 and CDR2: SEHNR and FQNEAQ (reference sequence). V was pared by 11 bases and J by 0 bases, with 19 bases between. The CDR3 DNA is TGTGCCTCGCTGGGCCGGGGCAATGTGAACACTGAAGCTTTCTTT. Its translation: CASLGRGNVNTEAFF.

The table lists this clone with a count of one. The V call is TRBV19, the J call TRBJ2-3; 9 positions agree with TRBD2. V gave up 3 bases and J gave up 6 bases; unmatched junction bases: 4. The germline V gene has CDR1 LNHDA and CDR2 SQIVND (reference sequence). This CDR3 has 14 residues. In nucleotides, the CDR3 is TGTGCCAGTAGTATGGCGGGGGGGCATGATACGCAGTATTTT. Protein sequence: CASSMAGGHDTQYF.

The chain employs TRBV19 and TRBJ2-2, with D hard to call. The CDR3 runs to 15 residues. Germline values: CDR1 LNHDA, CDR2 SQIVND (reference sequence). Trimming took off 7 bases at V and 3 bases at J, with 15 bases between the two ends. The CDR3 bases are TGTGCCAGTACTGACATCCGGGCCGACACCGGGGAGCTGTTTTTT. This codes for CASTDIRADTGELFF.

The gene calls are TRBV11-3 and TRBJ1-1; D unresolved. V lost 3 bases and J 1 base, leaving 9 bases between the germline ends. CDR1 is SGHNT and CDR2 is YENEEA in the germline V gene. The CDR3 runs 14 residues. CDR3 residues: CASSFKLPNTEAFF. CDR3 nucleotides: TGTGCCAGCAGCTTTAAACTGCCGAACACTGAAGCTTTCTTT.

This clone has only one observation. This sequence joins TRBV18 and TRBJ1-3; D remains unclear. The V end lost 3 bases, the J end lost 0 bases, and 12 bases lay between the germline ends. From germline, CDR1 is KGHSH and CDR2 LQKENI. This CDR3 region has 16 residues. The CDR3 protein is CASSPSGLSSGNTIYF. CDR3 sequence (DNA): TGTGCCAGCTCACCGTCGGGCCTCAGCTCTGGAAACACCATATATTTT.

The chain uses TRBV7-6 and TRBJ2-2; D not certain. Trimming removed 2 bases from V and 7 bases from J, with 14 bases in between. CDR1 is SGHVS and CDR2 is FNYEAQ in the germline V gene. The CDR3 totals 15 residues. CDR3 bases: TGTGCCAGCAGCTTAAGGCCCCGGAATTTCGGGGAGCTGTTTTTT. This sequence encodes CASSLRPRNFGELFF.

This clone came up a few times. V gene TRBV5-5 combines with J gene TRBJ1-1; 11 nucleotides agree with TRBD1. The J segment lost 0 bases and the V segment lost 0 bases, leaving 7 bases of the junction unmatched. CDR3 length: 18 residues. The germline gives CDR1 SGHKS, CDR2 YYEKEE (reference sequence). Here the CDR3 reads CASSLGPGQGEVNTEAFF. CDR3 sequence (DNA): TGTGCCAGCAGCTTGGGACCGGGACAGGGGGAAGTGAACACTGAAGCTTTCTTT.

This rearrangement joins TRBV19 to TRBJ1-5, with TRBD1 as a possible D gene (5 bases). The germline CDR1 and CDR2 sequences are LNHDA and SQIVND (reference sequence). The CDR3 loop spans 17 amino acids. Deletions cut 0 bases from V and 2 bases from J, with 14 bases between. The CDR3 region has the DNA TGTGCCAGTAGTATAGATCAGACAGTGAGAGGCAATCAGCCCCAGCATTTT. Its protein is CASSIDQTVRGNQPQHF.

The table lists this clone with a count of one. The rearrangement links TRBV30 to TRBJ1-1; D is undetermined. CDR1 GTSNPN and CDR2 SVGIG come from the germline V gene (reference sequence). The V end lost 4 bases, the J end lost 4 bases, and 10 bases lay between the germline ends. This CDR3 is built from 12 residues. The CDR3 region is CAWNGAGTEAFF. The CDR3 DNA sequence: TGTGCCTGGAACGGAGCTGGCACTGAAGCTTTCTTT.

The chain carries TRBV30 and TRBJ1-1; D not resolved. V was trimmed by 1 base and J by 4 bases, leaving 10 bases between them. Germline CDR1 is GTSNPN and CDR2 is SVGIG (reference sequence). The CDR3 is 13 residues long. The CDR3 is CAWSANSGTEAFF. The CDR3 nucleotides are TGTGCCTGGAGTGCCAATTCTGGCACTGAAGCTTTCTTT.

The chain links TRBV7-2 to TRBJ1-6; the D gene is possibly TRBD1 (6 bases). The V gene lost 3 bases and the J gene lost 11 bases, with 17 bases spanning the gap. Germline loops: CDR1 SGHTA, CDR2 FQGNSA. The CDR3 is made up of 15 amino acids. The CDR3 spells CASSLNREGKTPLHF. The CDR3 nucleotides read TGTGCCAGCAGCTTGAACAGGGAAGGGAAGACACCCCTCCACTTT.

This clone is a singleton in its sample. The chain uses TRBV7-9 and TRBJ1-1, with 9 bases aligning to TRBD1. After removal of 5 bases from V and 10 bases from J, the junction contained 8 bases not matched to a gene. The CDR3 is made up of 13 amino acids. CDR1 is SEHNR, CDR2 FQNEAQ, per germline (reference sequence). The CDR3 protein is CASSLEDRGGAFF. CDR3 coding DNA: TGTGCCAGCAGCCTAGAGGACAGGGGAGGAGCTTTCTTT.

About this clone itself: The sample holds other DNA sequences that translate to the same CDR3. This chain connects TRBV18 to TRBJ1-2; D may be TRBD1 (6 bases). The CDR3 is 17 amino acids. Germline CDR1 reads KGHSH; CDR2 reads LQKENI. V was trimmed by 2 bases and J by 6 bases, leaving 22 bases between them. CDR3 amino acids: CASSPKLAGVMLDGYTF. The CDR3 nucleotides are TGTGCCAGCTCACCAAAGTTAGCAGGGGTTATGCTCGATGGCTACACCTTC.

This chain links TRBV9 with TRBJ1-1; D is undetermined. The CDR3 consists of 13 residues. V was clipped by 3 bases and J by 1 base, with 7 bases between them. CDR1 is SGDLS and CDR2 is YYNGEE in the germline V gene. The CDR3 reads CASSGAKNTEAFF. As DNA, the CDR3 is TGTGCCAGCAGCGGGGCTAAGAACACTGAAGCTTTCTTT.

The CDR3 nucleotides are TGTGCCAGCCGTAGGACAGGCTTTGAAAAACTGTTTTTT. This sequence encodes CASRRTGFEKLFF. The chain links TRBV27 to TRBJ1-4, with 7 bases that match TRBD1. CDR1 is MNHEY, CDR2 SMNVEV, per germline (reference sequence). V shed 8 bases and J 7 bases; nucleotides not matched to a gene: 7. The CDR3 extends over 13 amino acids.

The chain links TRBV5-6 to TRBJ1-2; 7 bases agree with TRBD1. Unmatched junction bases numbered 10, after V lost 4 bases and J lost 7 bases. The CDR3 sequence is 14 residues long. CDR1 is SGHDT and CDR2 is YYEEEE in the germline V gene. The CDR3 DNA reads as TGTGCCAGCAGCCCAGGTTGGACAGGACGTGGCTACACCTTC. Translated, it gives CASSPGWTGRGYTF.

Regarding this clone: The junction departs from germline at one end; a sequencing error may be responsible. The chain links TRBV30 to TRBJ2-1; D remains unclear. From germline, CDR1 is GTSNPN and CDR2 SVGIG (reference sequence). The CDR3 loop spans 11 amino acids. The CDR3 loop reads CAWNSHNEQFF. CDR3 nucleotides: TGTGCCTGGAACTCCCACAATGAGCAGTTCTTC.

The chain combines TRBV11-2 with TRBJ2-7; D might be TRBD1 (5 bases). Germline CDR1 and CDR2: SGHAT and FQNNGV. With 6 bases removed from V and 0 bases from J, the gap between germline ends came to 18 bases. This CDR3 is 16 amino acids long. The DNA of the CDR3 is TGTGCCAGCAGAGGGCTTAGGGGCAGAAGCTCCTACGAGCAGTACTTC. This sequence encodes CASRGLRGRSSYEQYF.

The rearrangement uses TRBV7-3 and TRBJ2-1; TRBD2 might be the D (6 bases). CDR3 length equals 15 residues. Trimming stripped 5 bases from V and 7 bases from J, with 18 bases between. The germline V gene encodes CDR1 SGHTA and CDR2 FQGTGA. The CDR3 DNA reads TGTGCCAGCAGCAAAACGGGACTGCCCTCTAATGAGCAGTTCTTC. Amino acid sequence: CASSKTGLPSNEQFF.